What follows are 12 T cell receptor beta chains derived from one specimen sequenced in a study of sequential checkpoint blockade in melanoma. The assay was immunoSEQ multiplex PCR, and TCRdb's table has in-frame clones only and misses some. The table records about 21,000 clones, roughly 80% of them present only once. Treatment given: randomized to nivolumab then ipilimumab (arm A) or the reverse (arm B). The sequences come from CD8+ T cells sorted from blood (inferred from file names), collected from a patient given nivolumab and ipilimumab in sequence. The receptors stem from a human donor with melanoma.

The CDR3 here is CASSLKGPQGAKPQHF. The CDR3 bases are TGTGCCAGCAGTTTAAAAGGACCCCAGGGGGCGAAACCCCAGCATTTT. The chain uses TRBV28 and TRBJ1-5; 8 positions match TRBD1. The V and J ends lost 2 bases and 10 bases, in that order; junction bases with no gene match: 13. This CDR3 comprises 16 residues. CDR1 MDHEN and CDR2 SYDVKM come from the germline V gene.

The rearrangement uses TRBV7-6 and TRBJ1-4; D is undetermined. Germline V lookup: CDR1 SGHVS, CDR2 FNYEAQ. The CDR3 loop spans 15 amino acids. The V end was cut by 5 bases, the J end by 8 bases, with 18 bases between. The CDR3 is CASSQALGSGEKLFF. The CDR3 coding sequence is TGTGCCAGCAGCCAGGCTTTGGGCTCTGGAGAAAAACTGTTTTTT.

This chain's CDR3 is CASSQGQGSTDTQYF. The CDR3 DNA sequence: TGCGCCAGCAGCCAAGGACAGGGGAGCACAGATACGCAGTATTTT. The gene calls are TRBV4-3 and TRBJ2-3, with 8 bases aligning to TRBD1. V shed 1 base, J shed 0 bases, and the junction held 0 bases outside the gene matches. This CDR3 is built from 15 residues. Germline V gene lookup returns CDR1 LGHNA and CDR2 YSLEER.

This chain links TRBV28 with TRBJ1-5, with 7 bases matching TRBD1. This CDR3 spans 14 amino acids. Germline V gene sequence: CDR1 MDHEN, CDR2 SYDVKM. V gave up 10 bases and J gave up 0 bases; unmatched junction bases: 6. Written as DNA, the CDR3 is TGTGCCACCCGACAGGGCTATAGCAATCAGCCCCAGCATTTT. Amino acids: CATRQGYSNQPQHF.

This CDR3 is CASSLGQNTEAFF. CDR3 nucleotides: TGTGCCAGCAGTTTAGGACAGAACACTGAAGCTTTCTTT. J is TRBJ1-1 and V is TRBV27, with TRBD1 as a possible D gene (5 bases). CDR1 is MNHEY and CDR2 is SMNVEV in the germline V gene (reference sequence). There are 13 residues in the CDR3. Trimming left V 2 bases short and J 1 base short, with 5 bases between.

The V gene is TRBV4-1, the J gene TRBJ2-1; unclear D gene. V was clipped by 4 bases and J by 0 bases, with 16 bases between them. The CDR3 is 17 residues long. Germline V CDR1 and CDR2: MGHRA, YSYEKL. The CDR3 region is CASSRQTWQSSYNEQFF. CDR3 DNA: TGCGCCAGCAGCCGTCAAACATGGCAAAGCTCCTACAATGAGCAGTTCTTC.

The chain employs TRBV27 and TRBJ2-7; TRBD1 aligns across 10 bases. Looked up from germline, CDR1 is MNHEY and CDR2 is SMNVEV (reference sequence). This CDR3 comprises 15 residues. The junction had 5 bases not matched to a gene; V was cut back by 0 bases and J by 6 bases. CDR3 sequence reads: CASSLSRTGGFEQYF. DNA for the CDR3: TGTGCCAGCAGTTTATCGAGGACAGGGGGTTTCGAGCAGTACTTC.

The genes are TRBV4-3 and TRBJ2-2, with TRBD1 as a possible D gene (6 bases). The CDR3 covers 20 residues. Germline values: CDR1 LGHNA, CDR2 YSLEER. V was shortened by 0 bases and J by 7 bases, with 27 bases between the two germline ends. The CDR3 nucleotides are TGCGCCAGCAGCCAAGATTGGGGGCCCCTGGGGGCTCTCTTTAGCGGGGAGCTGTTTTTT. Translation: CASSQDWGPLGALFSGELFF.

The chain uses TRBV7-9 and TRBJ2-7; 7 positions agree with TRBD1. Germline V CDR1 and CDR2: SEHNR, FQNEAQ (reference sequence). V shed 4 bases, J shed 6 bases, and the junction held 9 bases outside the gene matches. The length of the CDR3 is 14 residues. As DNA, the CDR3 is TGTGCCAGCAGCTCCCGGCAGGGGGTACGCGAGCAGTACTTC. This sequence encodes CASSSRQGVREQYF. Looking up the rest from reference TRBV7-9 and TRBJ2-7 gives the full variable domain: DTGVSQNPRHKITKRGQNVTFRCDPISEHNRLYWYRQTLGQGPEFLTYFQNEAQLEKSRLLSDRFSAERPKGSFSTLEIQRTEQGDSAMYLCASSSRQGVREQYFGPGTRLTVT.

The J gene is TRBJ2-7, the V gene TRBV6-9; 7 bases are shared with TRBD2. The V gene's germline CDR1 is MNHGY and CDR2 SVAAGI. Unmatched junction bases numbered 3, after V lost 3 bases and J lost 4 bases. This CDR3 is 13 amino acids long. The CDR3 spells CASSYREGYEQYF. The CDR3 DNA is TGTGCCAGCAGTTACAGGGAGGGTTACGAGCAGTACTTC.

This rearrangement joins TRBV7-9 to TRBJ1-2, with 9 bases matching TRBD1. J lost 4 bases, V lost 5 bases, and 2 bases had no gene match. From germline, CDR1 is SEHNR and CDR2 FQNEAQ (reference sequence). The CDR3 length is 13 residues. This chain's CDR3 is CASSKTGGYGYTF. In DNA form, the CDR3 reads TGTGCCAGCAGCAAGACAGGGGGCTATGGCTACACCTTC.

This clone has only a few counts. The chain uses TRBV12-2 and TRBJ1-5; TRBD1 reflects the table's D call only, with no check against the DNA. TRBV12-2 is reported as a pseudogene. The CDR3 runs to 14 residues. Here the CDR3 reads CASRSRDSGQPQHF. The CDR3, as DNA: TGTGCAAGTCGCTCTCGGGACAGCGGACAGCCCCAGCATTTT.